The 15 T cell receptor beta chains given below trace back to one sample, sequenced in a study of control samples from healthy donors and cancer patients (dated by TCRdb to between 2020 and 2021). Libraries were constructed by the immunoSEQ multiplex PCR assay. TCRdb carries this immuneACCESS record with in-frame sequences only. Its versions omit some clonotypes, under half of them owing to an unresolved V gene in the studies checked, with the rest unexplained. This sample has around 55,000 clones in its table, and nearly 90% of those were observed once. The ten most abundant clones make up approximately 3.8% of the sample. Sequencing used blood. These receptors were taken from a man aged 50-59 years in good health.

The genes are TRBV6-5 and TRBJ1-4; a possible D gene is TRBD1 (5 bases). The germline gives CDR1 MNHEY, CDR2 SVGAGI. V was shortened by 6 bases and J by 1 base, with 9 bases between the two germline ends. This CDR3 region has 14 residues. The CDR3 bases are TGTGCCAGCAGGGGACGGAGAACTAATGAAAAACTGTTTTTT. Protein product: CASRGRRTNEKLFF.

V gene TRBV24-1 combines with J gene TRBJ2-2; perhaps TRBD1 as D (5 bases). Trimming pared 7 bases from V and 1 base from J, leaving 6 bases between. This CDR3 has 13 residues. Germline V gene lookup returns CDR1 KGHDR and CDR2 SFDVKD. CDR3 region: CATRGQNTGELFF. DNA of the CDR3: TGTGCCACCAGAGGACAGAACACCGGGGAGCTGTTTTTT.

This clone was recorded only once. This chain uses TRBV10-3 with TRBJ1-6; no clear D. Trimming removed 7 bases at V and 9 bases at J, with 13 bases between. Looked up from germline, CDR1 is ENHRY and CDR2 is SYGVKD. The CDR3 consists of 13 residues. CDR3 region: CAIKLSAGSPLHF. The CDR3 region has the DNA TGTGCCATCAAGTTGTCAGCAGGTTCACCCCTCCACTTT.

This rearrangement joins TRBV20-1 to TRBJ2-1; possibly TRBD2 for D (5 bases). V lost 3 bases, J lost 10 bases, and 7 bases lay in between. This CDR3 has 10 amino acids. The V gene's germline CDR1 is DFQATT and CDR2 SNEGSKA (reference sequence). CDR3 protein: CSARRGEQFF. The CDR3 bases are TGCAGTGCTAGGAGAGGGGAGCAGTTCTTC.

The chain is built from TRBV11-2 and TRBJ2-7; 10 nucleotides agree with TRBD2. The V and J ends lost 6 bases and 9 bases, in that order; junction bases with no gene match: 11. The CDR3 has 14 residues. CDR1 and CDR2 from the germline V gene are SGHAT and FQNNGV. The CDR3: CASSPGTSEGVQYF. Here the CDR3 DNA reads TGTGCCAGCAGTCCCGGGACTAGCGAGGGGGTGCAGTACTTC.

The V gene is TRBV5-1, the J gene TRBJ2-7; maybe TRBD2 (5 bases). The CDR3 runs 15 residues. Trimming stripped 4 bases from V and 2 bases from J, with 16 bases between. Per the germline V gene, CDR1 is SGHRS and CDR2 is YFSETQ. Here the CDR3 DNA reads TGCGCCAGCAGCCCAATAGGACTGACCACCTACGAGCAGTACTTC. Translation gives CASSPIGLTTYEQYF.

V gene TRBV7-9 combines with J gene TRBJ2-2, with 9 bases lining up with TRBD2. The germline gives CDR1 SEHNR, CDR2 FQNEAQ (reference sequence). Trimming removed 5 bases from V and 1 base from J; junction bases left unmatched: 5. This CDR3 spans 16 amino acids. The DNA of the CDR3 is TGTGCCAGCAGCCCCAAAGCGGGGGGGAACACCGGGGAGCTGTTTTTT. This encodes CASSPKAGGNTGELFF.

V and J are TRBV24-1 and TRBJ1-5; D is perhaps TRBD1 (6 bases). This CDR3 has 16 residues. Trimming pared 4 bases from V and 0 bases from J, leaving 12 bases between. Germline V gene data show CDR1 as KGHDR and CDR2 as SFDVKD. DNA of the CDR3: TGTGCCACCAGTGAATCCGGGACACTTAGCAATCAGCCCCAGCATTTT. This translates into CATSESGTLSNQPQHF.

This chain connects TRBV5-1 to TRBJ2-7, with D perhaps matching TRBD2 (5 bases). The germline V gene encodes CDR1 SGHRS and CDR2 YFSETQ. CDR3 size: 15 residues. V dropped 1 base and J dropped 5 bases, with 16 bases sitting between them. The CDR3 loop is CASSLSAPERDEQYF. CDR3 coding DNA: TGCGCCAGCAGCTTGTCAGCGCCCGAGAGGGACGAGCAGTACTTC.

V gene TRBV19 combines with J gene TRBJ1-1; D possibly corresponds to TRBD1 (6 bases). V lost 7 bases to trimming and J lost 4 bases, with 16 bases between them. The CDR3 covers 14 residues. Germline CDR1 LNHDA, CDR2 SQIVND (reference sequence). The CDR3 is CASIDGGGTTEAFF. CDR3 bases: TGTGCCAGTATCGACGGAGGGGGAACCACTGAAGCTTTCTTT.

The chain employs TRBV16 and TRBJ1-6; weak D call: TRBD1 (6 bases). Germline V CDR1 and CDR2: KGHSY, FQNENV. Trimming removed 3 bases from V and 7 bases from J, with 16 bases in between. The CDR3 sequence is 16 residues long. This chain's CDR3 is CASSHRTASLNSPLHF. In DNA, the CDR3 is TGTGCCAGCAGCCATAGGACAGCTTCCTTAAATTCACCCCTCCACTTT.

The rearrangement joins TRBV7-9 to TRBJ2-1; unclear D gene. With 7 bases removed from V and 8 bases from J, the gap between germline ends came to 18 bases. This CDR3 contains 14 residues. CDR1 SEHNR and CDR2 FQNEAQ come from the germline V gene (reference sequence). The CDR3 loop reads CASTPSRNEYEQFF. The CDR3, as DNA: TGTGCCAGCACCCCCTCGAGAAATGAGTATGAGCAGTTCTTC.

For the CDR3, the DNA is TGTGCCAGCAGCAGCCCGGGGTGGACAACAAGCAACCAAGAGACCCAGTACTTC. Encoded protein: CASSSPGWTTSNQETQYF. The chain combines TRBV5-4 with TRBJ2-5; D may match TRBD1 or TRBD2 (5 bases each). CDR1 and CDR2 from the germline V gene are SGHNT and YYREEE (reference sequence). The CDR3 runs 18 residues. The germline V and J ends were trimmed by 4 bases and 0 bases, with 22 bases remaining between them.

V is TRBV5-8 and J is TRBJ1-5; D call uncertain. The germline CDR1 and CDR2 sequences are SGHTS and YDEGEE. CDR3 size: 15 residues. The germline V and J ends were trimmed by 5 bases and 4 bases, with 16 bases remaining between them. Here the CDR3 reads CASSGTGVGNQPQHF. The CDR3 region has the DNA TGTGCCAGCAGTGGAACCGGGGTCGGGAATCAGCCCCAGCATTTT.

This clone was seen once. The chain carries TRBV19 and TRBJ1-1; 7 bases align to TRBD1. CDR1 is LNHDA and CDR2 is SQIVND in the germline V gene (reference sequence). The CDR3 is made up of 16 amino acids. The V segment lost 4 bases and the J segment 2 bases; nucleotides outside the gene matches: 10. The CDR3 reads CASSTPRGGLNTEAFF. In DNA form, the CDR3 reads TGTGCCAGTAGTACCCCCAGAGGGGGCTTAAACACTGAAGCTTTCTTT. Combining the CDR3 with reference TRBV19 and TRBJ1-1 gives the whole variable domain DGGITQSPKYLFRKEGQNVTLSCEQNLNHDAMYWYRQDPGQGLRLIYYSQIVNDFQKGDIAEGYSVSREKKESFPLTVTSAQKNPTAFYLCASSTPRGGLNTEAFFGQGTRLTVV.